This T cell receptor (beta chain) emerged from a study of response to subunit inactivated influenza vaccine. General study results and limits: The authors suggested that few new T cells are recruited per seasonal influenza vaccination.

TCRdb redid the calling of the RT-PCR reads with MiXCR, one entry per CDR3 protein. The sample has under 850,000 distinct CDR3 sequences; less than 20% are singletons. Germline-derived CDR1 and CDR2 are SGHRS and YFSETQ. This CDR3 has 15 amino acids. V lost 5 bases and J 3 bases, leaving 16 bases between the germline ends. This clonotype was counted ten times or more. Its antigen is undetermined. Specimen: PBMCs from blood, collected 5 days after vaccination. The origin of this receptor is a man aged 45-65 years who received an inactivated influenza vaccine. J is TRBJ2-3 and V is TRBV5-1; the D is unclear. The CDR3 DNA reads TGCGCCAGCAGTTTCAGCAATCTCGGAACAGATACGCAGTATTTT. Protein product: CASSFSNLGTDTQYF. The full variable domain, in which reference TRBV5-1 and TRBJ2-3 provide the parts outside the CDR3, is KAGVTQTPRYLIKTRGQQVTLSCSPISGHRSVSWYQQTPGQGLQFLFEYFSETQRNKGNFPGRFSGRQFSNSRSEMNVSTLELGDSALYLCASSFSNLGTDTQYFGPGTRLTVL.